Shown below are 32 T cell receptor beta chains from a single sample sequenced in a study of CD8 T cells in Susac syndrome. A quantity of about 0.5 to 1 ug RNA underwent reverse transcription using random hexamers. A single record per CDR3 protein comes from TCRdb applying MiXCR to the immunoSEQ multiplex PCR reads. The table shows 95,000 to 150,000 distinct CDR3 sequences, with just under 95% occurring only once. Sequenced material: CD8+ T cells from PBMCs. The origin of the receptors is a human donor with Susac syndrome.

The sample holds one count of this clonotype. V is TRBV2 and J is TRBJ2-5; no clear D gene. There are 16 residues in the CDR3. V was cut by 4 bases and J by 3 bases, with 18 bases left in between. Per the germline V gene, CDR1 is SNHLY and CDR2 is FYNNEI. The chain's CDR3 is CASSVMLQIHKETQYF. The DNA of the CDR3 is TGTGCCAGCAGTGTTATGTTACAAATTCATAAAGAGACCCAGTACTTC. Together with reference TRBV2 and TRBJ2-5, the CDR3 gives the full variable domain: EPEVTQTPSHQVTQMGQEVILRCVPISNHLYFYWYRQILGQKVEFLVSFYNNEISEKSEIFDDQFSVERPDGSNFTLKIRSTKLEDSAMYFCASSVMLQIHKETQYFGPGTRLLVL.

The V call is TRBV29-1, the J call TRBJ1-1; the D is unclear. V was clipped by 6 bases and J by 7 bases, with 21 bases between them. The germline V gene encodes CDR1 SQVTM and CDR2 ANQGSEA. The CDR3 has 14 amino acids. CDR3 DNA sequence: TGCAGCGTGCCCGCCGGGCCCCCGGGAGATGAAGCTTTCTTT. It codes for CSVPAGPPGDEAFF. Looking up the rest from reference TRBV29-1 and TRBJ1-1 gives the full variable domain: SAVISQKPSRDICQRGTSLTIQCQVDSQVTMMFWYRQQPGQSLTLIATANQGSEATYESGFVIDKFPISRPNLTFSTLTVSNMSPEDSSIYLCSVPAGPPGDEAFFGQGTRLTVV.

The genes are TRBV25-1 and TRBJ1-2, with D tentatively TRBD1 (5 bases). The V gene lost 1 base and the J gene lost 4 bases, with 10 bases spanning the gap. This CDR3 has 14 residues. Per germline, CDR1 MGHDK and CDR2 SYGVNS. CDR3 sequence reads: CASSESEGPYGYTF. The CDR3, as DNA: TGTGCCAGCAGTGAATCGGAGGGACCCTATGGCTACACCTTC.

The gene calls are TRBV27 and TRBJ1-2; no definite D call. There are 13 residues in the CDR3. Germline V CDR1 and CDR2: MNHEY, SMNVEV (reference sequence). The V gene lost 2 bases and the J gene lost 6 bases, with 10 bases spanning the gap. CDR3 nucleotide sequence: TGTGCCAGCAGTTTAATCTCCGGTGATGGCTACACCTTC. It is translated as CASSLISGDGYTF.

The rearrangement joins TRBV14 to TRBJ2-5; D gene uncertain. V lost 0 bases, J lost 5 bases, and 16 bases lay in between. CDR3 length equals 16 residues. Per germline, CDR1 SGHDN and CDR2 FVKESK. Here the CDR3 DNA reads TGTGCCAGCAGCCAAGATGGTGAAGGAAAGGACGAGACCCAGTACTTC. As protein: CASSQDGEGKDETQYF.

The gene calls are TRBV3-1 and TRBJ2-1; TRBD2 might be the D (5 bases). Trimming left V 0 bases short and J 9 bases short, with 18 bases between. CDR1 is LGHDT, CDR2 YNNKEL, per germline (reference sequence). The CDR3 loop spans 16 amino acids. The CDR3 DNA sequence: TGTGCCAGCAGCCAAGACCCACCTCCCCGGGGTAGTGAGCAGTTCTTC. It encodes CASSQDPPPRGSEQFF.

This clonotype was picked up one time. The V call is TRBV19, the J call TRBJ1-6; TRBD1 might be the D (5 bases). V was cut by 3 bases and J by 7 bases, with 16 bases left in between. The CDR3 is made up of 16 amino acids. Germline loops: CDR1 LNHDA, CDR2 SQIVND (reference sequence). CDR3 in DNA: TGTGCCAGTAGTATGGAGACAGAAACCTTCAATTCACCCCTCCACTTT. Translated: CASSMETETFNSPLHF.

This clonotype has only one observation. The V call is TRBV13, the J call TRBJ2-7; 7 positions agree with TRBD1. Trimming removed 6 bases from V and 7 bases from J; junction bases left unmatched: 9. This CDR3 region has 13 residues. The germline V gene encodes CDR1 PRHDT and CDR2 FYEKMQ (reference sequence). CDR3 sequence (DNA): TGTGCCAGCAGTTTGACAGGGTTGGGAGAGCAGTACTTC. It yields the protein CASSLTGLGEQYF.

J is TRBJ1-1 and V is TRBV25-1, with D possibly matching TRBD1 (5 bases). With 7 bases removed from V and 2 bases from J, the gap between germline ends came to 11 bases. The CDR3 extends over 13 amino acids. Looked up from germline, CDR1 is MGHDK and CDR2 is SYGVNS. The CDR3 region has the DNA TGTGCCAGCACTATTCAGGGAAACACTGAAGCTTTCTTT. This codes for CASTIQGNTEAFF.

This chain links TRBV29-1 with TRBJ2-5, with D maybe TRBD2 (6 bases). The CDR3 consists of 15 residues. Per germline, CDR1 SQVTM and CDR2 ANQGSEA. V lost 1 base and J 5 bases, leaving 17 bases between the germline ends. The CDR3 DNA follows: TGCAGCGTTGAAGGGAGGGGTAGGGCCCCGGAGACCCAGTACTTC. It yields the protein CSVEGRGRAPETQYF.

The chain uses TRBV3-1 and TRBJ1-2; D gene uncertain. Germline V gives CDR1 LGHDT, CDR2 YNNKEL (reference sequence). The CDR3 contains 13 residues. Trimming stripped 0 bases from V and 8 bases from J, with 10 bases between. The CDR3 protein is CASSQDGYGGYTF. The CDR3 DNA follows: TGTGCCAGCAGCCAAGATGGGTATGGGGGCTACACCTTC. Variable domain in full (rest from reference TRBV3-1 and TRBJ1-2): DTAVSQTPKYLVTQMGNDKSIKCEQNLGHDTMYWYKQDSKKFLKIMFSYNNKELIINETVPNRFSPKSPDKAHLNLHINSLELGDSAVYFCASSQDGYGGYTFGSGTRLTVV.

This clonotype is a singleton in its sample. The CDR3 loop is CASSIAGVEAFF. The CDR3 DNA reads as TGTGCCAGTAGTATTGCAGGGGTCGAAGCTTTCTTT. The chain uses TRBV19 and TRBJ1-1, with a tentative D call TRBD1 (6 bases). Trimming pared 3 bases from V and 8 bases from J, leaving 10 bases between. The CDR3 runs to 12 residues. Germline V gives CDR1 LNHDA, CDR2 SQIVND (reference sequence).

J is TRBJ1-2 and V is TRBV4-3; D is unclear. Germline V gene sequence: CDR1 LGHNA, CDR2 YSLEER. The V gene lost 1 base and the J gene lost 7 bases, with 16 bases spanning the gap. CDR3 length: 15 amino acids. CDR3 sequence: CASSQGVPGITGYTF. In nucleotides, the CDR3 is TGCGCCAGCAGCCAAGGAGTTCCGGGAATAACTGGCTACACCTTC.

The rearrangement uses TRBV29-1 and TRBJ1-3, with 8 bases identical to TRBD1. The CDR3 runs 14 residues. The germline V gene encodes CDR1 SQVTM and CDR2 ANQGSEA. Trimming took 5 bases from V and 2 from J; bases not matched to a gene: 5. The CDR3 sequence is CSVPSGGPGNTIYF. In nucleotides, the CDR3 is TGCAGCGTTCCATCAGGGGGCCCTGGAAACACCATATATTTT.

J is TRBJ1-6 and V is TRBV5-6; D remains unclear. Trimming removed 3 bases at V and 14 bases at J, with 18 bases between. Germline V gene lookup returns CDR1 SGHDT and CDR2 YYEEEE. CDR3 length equals 14 residues. CDR3 DNA sequence: TGTGCCAGCAGCTGGGGATTTCCGGGGAACACCCTCCACTTT. It yields the protein CASSWGFPGNTLHF.

This chain joins TRBV29-1 and TRBJ2-1; D unclear. Germline lookup yields CDR1 SQVTM and CDR2 ANQGSEA. V was clipped by 7 bases and J by 2 bases, with 9 bases between them. CDR3 size: 12 residues. CDR3 in DNA: TGCAGCGCTTTCAGCACCTACAATGAGCAGTTCTTC. Its protein is CSAFSTYNEQFF.

This rearrangement joins TRBV9 to TRBJ2-7; TRBD2 matches at 7 bases. Germline V gene sequence: CDR1 SGDLS, CDR2 YYNGEE. The CDR3 length is 15 residues. J lost 4 bases, V lost 4 bases, and 11 bases had no gene match. CDR3 in amino acids: CASSHPRTGGYEQYF. The DNA for the CDR3 is TGTGCCAGCAGCCACCCCCGGACGGGAGGTTACGAGCAGTACTTC.

The chain joins TRBV7-6 to TRBJ1-2; no firm D call. CDR1 is SGHVS and CDR2 is FNYEAQ in the germline V gene. The CDR3 loop spans 13 amino acids. V was shortened by 5 bases and J by 6 bases, with 13 bases between the two germline ends. CDR3 DNA sequence: TGTGCCAGCAGCCCCGGTTCATCTAATGGCTACACCTTC. Its translation: CASSPGSSNGYTF.

The J gene is TRBJ1-2, the V gene TRBV20-1, with unresolved D. The V end was cut by 0 bases, the J end by 1 base, with 9 bases between. The CDR3 sequence is 14 residues long. Germline-derived CDR1 and CDR2 are DFQATT and SNEGSKA (reference sequence). CDR3 loop: CSARDPHYNYGYTF. The CDR3 region has the DNA TGCAGTGCTAGAGATCCACACTATAACTATGGCTACACCTTC.

This rearrangement joins TRBV30 to TRBJ1-1; 9 positions agree with TRBD1. Germline lookup yields CDR1 GTSNPN and CDR2 SVGIG (reference sequence). The CDR3 extends over 13 amino acids. The V gene end was trimmed by 3 bases and the J gene end by 4 bases; junction bases not matched to a gene: 3. CDR3 coding DNA: TGTGCCTGGAGGGCGGACAGGGGCACTGAAGCTTTCTTT. This encodes CAWRADRGTEAFF.

The V and J genes are TRBV20-1 and TRBJ2-1; D remains ambiguous. Germline V CDR1 and CDR2: DFQATT, SNEGSKA (reference sequence). Trimming left V 1 base short and J 4 bases short, with 8 bases between. CDR3 length: 13 amino acids. The CDR3 reads CSARAQNYNEQFF. In DNA, the CDR3 is TGCAGTGCTAGAGCTCAAAATTACAATGAGCAGTTCTTC.

The chain carries TRBV7-9 and TRBJ2-2, with D perhaps matching TRBD1 (6 bases). Germline assignment: CDR1 SEHNR and CDR2 FQNEAQ (reference sequence). The V and J ends lost 5 bases and 2 bases respectively, with 15 bases between them. The CDR3 totals 16 residues. Here the CDR3 DNA reads TGTGCCAGCAGCGCGCTCAGGGGCTACAACACCGGGGAGCTGTTTTTT. It codes for CASSALRGYNTGELFF.

This chain uses TRBV4-2 with TRBJ2-2; D gene uncertain. This CDR3 comprises 14 residues. Germline assignment: CDR1 LGHNA and CDR2 YNFKEQ. V lost 0 bases to trimming and J lost 6 bases, with 8 bases between them. CDR3 region: CASSQDMGPGELFF. DNA for the CDR3: TGTGCCAGCAGCCAAGATATGGGTCCCGGGGAGCTGTTTTTT.

J is TRBJ2-5 and V is TRBV29-1, with D tentatively TRBD1 (6 bases). The CDR3 runs 16 residues. Germline-derived CDR1 and CDR2 are SQVTM and ANQGSEA. The V end was cut by 3 bases, the J end by 2 bases, with 19 bases between. Here the CDR3 reads CSVETRGQIPQETQYF. The DNA of the CDR3 is TGCAGCGTTGAGACACGAGGACAGATTCCACAAGAGACCCAGTACTTC.

V is TRBV7-9 and J is TRBJ2-5, with 12 bases aligning to TRBD2. The V and J ends lost 2 bases and 1 base, in that order; junction bases with no gene match: 11. Germline CDR1 and CDR2: SEHNR and FQNEAQ (reference sequence). This CDR3 region has 19 residues. The CDR3 sequence is CASSLPLAGGPSLQETQYF. The CDR3 region has the DNA TGTGCCAGCAGCTTACCCCTAGCGGGGGGGCCCTCTCTCCAAGAGACCCAGTACTTC. The entire variable domain, with the rest obtained from reference TRBV7-9 and TRBJ2-5, is as follows: DTGVSQNPRHKITKRGQNVTFRCDPISEHNRLYWYRQTLGQGPEFLTYFQNEAQLEKSRLLSDRFSAERPKGSFSTLEIQRTEQGDSAMYLCASSLPLAGGPSLQETQYFGPGTRLLVL.

The J gene is TRBJ2-4, the V gene TRBV23-1; no clear D. TRBV23-1 is recorded as an ORF, its role being uncertain. The germline V and J ends were trimmed by 11 bases and 0 bases, with 11 bases remaining between them. The CDR3 loop spans 13 amino acids. The CDR3: CASGAGAKNIQYF. The CDR3 coding sequence is TGCGCCTCGGGCGCAGGAGCCAAAAACATTCAGTACTTC.

The chain carries TRBV29-1 and TRBJ2-5, with TRBD1 matching 7 bases. Germline lookup yields CDR1 SQVTM and CDR2 ANQGSEA. CDR3 length equals 15 residues. Trimming cost V 3 bases and J 3 bases; bases outside gene matches: 10. The CDR3 sequence is CSVDVPGTAKETQYF. CDR3 nucleotide sequence: TGCAGCGTTGACGTACCCGGGACAGCCAAAGAGACCCAGTACTTC.

The gene calls are TRBV12-3 or TRBV12-4 and TRBJ2-2; a weak D match, TRBD2 (6 bases). V was trimmed by 3 bases and J by 4 bases, leaving 12 bases between them. The CDR3 is made up of 15 amino acids. The CDR3 sequence: CASSFGGAVTGELFF. In nucleotides, the CDR3 is TGTGCCAGCAGTTTTGGCGGGGCCGTCACCGGGGAGCTGTTTTTT.

The chain is built from TRBV9 and TRBJ1-1; D is ambiguous. This CDR3 region has 13 residues. V shed 0 bases and J shed 1 base, with 4 bases lying between them. Germline assignment: CDR1 SGDLS and CDR2 YYNGEE. The CDR3 region is CASSVEGNTEAFF. CDR3 bases: TGTGCCAGCAGCGTAGAAGGGAACACTGAAGCTTTCTTT.

The rearrangement uses TRBV29-1 and TRBJ2-1; 16 bases are shared with TRBD2. V was pared by 3 bases and J by 0 bases, with 5 bases of the junction left unmatched. Germline CDR1 is SQVTM and CDR2 is ANQGSEA. The CDR3 length is 18 residues. The CDR3 protein is CSVEGLAGGSASYNEQFF. The CDR3 DNA sequence: TGCAGCGTTGAGGGACTAGCGGGGGGGTCTGCCTCCTACAATGAGCAGTTCTTC.

The CDR3 DNA is TGTGCCACCAGTGTCGGTCCAGATACGCAGTATTTT. It translates to CATSVGPDTQYF. The rearrangement uses TRBV24-1 and TRBJ2-3; D not resolved. This CDR3 comprises 12 residues. The V end was cut by 5 bases, the J end by 4 bases, with 6 bases between. The germline CDR1 and CDR2 sequences are KGHDR and SFDVKD.

Worth noting for this clonotype: One end of the junction does not line up with germline, which may come from a read error. The CDR3 nucleotides are TGTGCCAGCAGTCTAGCGGGCCGAGATACGCAGTATTTT. Its translation: CASSLAGRDTQYF. This chain connects TRBV12-3 or TRBV12-4 to TRBJ2-3; 8 bases agree with TRBD2. This CDR3 region has 13 residues.